This passage covers 10 T cell receptor beta chains from one sample sequenced in a study of cytomegalovirus exposure and HLA in healthy donors. A multiplex PCR was run with 60 Vbeta primers and 13 Jbeta primers. Generated by immunoSEQ multiplex PCR, the TCRdb table keeps only in-frame clones and is missing some. The sample yields 150,000 to 250,000 clones, approximately 85% seen once. The sequenced sample consisted of PBMCs. All receptors come from a girl between 10 and 17 years old in good health and CMV-seropositive.

This chain joins TRBV5-6 and TRBJ2-6; 7 bases agree with TRBD1. The CDR3 length is 17 residues. V shed 2 bases and J 4 bases; nucleotides not matched to a gene: 9. Germline CDR1 and CDR2: SGHDT and YYEEEE. The CDR3 spells CASSLGQESLGANVLTF. The DNA for the CDR3 is TGTGCCAGCAGCTTAGGACAGGAGTCCCTAGGGGCCAACGTCCTGACTTTC.

The chain uses TRBV7-9 and TRBJ1-1; 7 bases line up with TRBD1. The V segment lost 2 bases and the J segment 7 bases; nucleotides outside the gene matches: 10. The V gene's germline CDR1 is SEHNR and CDR2 FQNEAQ (reference sequence). This CDR3 is built from 15 residues. CDR3 sequence: CASSLRAGGQSEAFF. The CDR3 nucleotides read TGTGCCAGCAGCTTACGGGCAGGGGGACAAAGTGAAGCTTTCTTT.

The chain recombines TRBV13 with TRBJ1-2; 10 bases match TRBD1. J lost 7 bases, V lost 0 bases, and 8 bases had no gene match. The CDR3 is 16 residues long. Germline V lookup: CDR1 PRHDT, CDR2 FYEKMQ (reference sequence). CDR3 nucleotide sequence: TGTGCCAGCAGCTTAGGCCCAGGACAGGGGGAAGGTGGCTACACCTTC. Encoded protein: CASSLGPGQGEGGYTF.

The chain is built from TRBV10-3 and TRBJ2-5, with 9 bases fitting TRBD2. V shed 9 bases and J 5 bases; nucleotides not matched to a gene: 10. The germline CDR1 and CDR2 sequences are ENHRY and SYGVKD. CDR3 length equals 14 residues. The CDR3 region has the DNA TGTGCCATTTCACAGCGGGGGGCCAAGGAGACCCAGTACTTC. Protein sequence: CAISQRGAKETQYF.

V is TRBV7-9 and J is TRBJ2-7; 8 nucleotides align to TRBD2. This CDR3 contains 16 residues. CDR1 and CDR2 from the germline V gene are SEHNR and FQNEAQ (reference sequence). The trim removed 5 bases at V and 3 bases at J, leaving 12 bases unmatched. The CDR3 DNA sequence: TGTGCCAGCAGCCCCGTGGGGGAGCGGGGGTTCTACGAGCAGTACTTC. Its translation is CASSPVGERGFYEQYF.

The gene calls are TRBV30 and TRBJ2-3; 12 bases fit TRBD2. Germline V gene sequence: CDR1 GTSNPN, CDR2 SVGIG (reference sequence). The CDR3 extends over 16 amino acids. The trim removed 2 bases at V and 3 bases at J, leaving 6 bases unmatched. The chain's CDR3 is CAWSPGLAGSTDTQYF. CDR3 coding DNA: TGTGCCTGGAGTCCCGGACTAGCGGGGTCGACAGATACGCAGTATTTT.

This sequence joins TRBV5-1 and TRBJ2-5; D is perhaps TRBD1 (5 bases). This CDR3 has 14 residues. Germline loops: CDR1 SGHRS, CDR2 YFSETQ. Trimming stripped 4 bases from V and 5 bases from J, with 15 bases between. For the CDR3, the DNA is TGCGCCAGCAGCCCAACAGGTCCCGAGGAGACCCAGTACTTC. Residues: CASSPTGPEETQYF.

The gene calls are TRBV19 and TRBJ1-4; TRBD1 is a possible D gene (5 bases). Germline CDR1 is LNHDA and CDR2 is SQIVND (reference sequence). The CDR3 runs 17 residues. Between the trimmed V and J ends, which lost 3 bases and 0 bases, there was a span of 14 bases. CDR3 in amino acids: CASSMLPGIATNEKLFF. CDR3 in DNA: TGTGCCAGTAGTATGCTGCCAGGGATTGCAACTAATGAAAAACTGTTTTTT.

This clone came up a few times. This CDR3 is CSAKQGASSTDTQYF. The CDR3 DNA follows: TGCAGCGCCAAACAGGGGGCTTCTAGCACAGATACGCAGTATTTT. The gene calls are TRBV29-1 and TRBJ2-3, with 9 bases identical to TRBD1. Trimming removed 7 bases from V and 0 bases from J; junction bases left unmatched: 8. The CDR3 length is 15 residues. Germline CDR1 reads SQVTM; CDR2 reads ANQGSEA.

This chain uses TRBV5-5 with TRBJ2-1; D might be TRBD2 (5 bases). Germline V gives CDR1 SGHKS, CDR2 YYEKEE (reference sequence). Trimming removed 0 bases from V and 6 bases from J, with 13 bases in between. This CDR3 spans 15 amino acids. CDR3 sequence reads: CASSLGLATANEQFF. DNA for the CDR3: TGTGCCAGCAGCTTGGGGCTAGCCACCGCCAATGAGCAGTTCTTC. Full variable domain (outside the CDR3, taken from reference TRBV5-5 and TRBJ2-1): DAGVTQSPTHLIKTRGQQVTLRCSPISGHKSVSWYQQVLGQGPQFIFQYYEKEERGRGNFPDRFSARQFPNYSSELNVNALLLGDSALYLCASSLGLATANEQFFGPGTRLTVL.